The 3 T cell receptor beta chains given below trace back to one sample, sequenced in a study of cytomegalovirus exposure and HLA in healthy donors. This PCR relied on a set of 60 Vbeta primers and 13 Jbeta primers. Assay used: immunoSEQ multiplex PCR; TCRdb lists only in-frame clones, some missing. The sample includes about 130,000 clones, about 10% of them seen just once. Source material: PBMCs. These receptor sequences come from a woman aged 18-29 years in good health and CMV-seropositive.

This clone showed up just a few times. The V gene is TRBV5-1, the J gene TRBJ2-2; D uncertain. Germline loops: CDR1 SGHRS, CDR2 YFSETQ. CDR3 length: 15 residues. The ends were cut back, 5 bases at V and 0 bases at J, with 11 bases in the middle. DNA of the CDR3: TGCGCCAGCAGTAAGGAAACAGCGAACACCGGGGAGCTGTTTTTT. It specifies CASSKETANTGELFF. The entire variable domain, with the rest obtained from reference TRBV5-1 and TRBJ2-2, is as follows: KAGVTQTPRYLIKTRGQQVTLSCSPISGHRSVSWYQQTPGQGLQFLFEYFSETQRNKGNFPGRFSGRQFSNSRSEMNVSTLELGDSALYLCASSKETANTGELFFGEGSRLTVL.

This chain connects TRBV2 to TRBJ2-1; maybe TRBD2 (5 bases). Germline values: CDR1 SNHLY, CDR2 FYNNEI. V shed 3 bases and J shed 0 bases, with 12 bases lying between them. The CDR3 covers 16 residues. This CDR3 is CASSDSTGSSYNEQFF. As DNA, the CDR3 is TGTGCCAGCAGTGACTCGACGGGGAGCTCCTACAATGAGCAGTTCTTC.

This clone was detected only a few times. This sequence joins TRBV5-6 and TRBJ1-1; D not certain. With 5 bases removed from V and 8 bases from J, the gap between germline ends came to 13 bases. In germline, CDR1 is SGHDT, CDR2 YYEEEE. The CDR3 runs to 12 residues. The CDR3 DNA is TGTGCCAGCAGGGTCCCCGCTGGCGAAGCTTTCTTT. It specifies CASRVPAGEAFF.